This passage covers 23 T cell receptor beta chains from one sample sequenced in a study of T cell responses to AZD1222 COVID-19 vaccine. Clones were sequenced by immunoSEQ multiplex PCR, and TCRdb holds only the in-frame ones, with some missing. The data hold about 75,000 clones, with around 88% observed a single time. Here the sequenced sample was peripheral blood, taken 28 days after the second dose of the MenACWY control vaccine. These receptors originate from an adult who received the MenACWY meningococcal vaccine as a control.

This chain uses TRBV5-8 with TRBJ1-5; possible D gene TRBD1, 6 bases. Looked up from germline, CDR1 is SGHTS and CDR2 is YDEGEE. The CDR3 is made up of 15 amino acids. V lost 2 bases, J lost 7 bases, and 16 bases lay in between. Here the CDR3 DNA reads TGTGCCAGCAGCTTAGCGGGGGGCGCAGGGCAGCCCCAGCATTTT. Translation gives CASSLAGGAGQPQHF.

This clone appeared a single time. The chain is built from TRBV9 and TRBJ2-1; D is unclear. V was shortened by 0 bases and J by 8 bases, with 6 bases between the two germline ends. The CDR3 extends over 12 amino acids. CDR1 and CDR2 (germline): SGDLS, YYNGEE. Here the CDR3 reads CASSVVSYEQFF. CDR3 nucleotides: TGTGCCAGCAGCGTAGTCTCATATGAGCAGTTCTTC.

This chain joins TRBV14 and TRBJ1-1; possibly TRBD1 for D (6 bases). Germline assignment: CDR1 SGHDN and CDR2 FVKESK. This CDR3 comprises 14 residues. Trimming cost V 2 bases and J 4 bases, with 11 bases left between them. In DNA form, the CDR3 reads TGTGCCAGCAGCCAAACAGGGCCGGGCACTGAAGCTTTCTTT. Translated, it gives CASSQTGPGTEAFF.

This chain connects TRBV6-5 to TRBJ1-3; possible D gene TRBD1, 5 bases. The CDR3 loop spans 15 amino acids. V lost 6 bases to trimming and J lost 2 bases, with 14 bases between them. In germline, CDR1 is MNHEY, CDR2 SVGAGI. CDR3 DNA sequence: TGTGCCAGCAGGTCCGTGGGGGGTACTGGAAACACCATATATTTT. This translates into CASRSVGGTGNTIYF.

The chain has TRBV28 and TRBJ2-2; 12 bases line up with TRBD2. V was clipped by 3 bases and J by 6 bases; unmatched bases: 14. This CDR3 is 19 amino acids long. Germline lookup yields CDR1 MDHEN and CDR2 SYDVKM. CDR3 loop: CASSLSRWLAGGTAGELFF. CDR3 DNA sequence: TGTGCCAGCAGTTTGAGTCGGTGGCTAGCGGGGGGGACCGCCGGGGAGCTGTTTTTT.

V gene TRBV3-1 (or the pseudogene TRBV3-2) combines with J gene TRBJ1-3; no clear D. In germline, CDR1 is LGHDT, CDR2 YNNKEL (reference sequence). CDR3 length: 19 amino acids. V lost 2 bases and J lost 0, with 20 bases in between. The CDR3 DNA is TGTGCCAGCAGCCAATTTATCTTGGCGGCACGGGGCTCTGGAAACACCATATATTTT. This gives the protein CASSQFILAARGSGNTIYF.

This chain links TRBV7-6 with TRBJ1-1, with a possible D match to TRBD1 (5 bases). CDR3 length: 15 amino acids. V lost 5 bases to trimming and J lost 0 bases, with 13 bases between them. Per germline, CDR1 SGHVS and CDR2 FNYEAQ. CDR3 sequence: CASSVSRVMNTEAFF. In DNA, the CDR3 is TGTGCCAGCAGCGTTTCCAGGGTCATGAACACTGAAGCTTTCTTT. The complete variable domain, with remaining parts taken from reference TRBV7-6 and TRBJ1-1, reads GAGVSQSPRYKVTKRGQDVALRCDPISGHVSLYWYRQALGQGPEFLTYFNYEAQQDKSGLPNDRFSAERPEGSISTLTIQRTEQRDSAMYRCASSVSRVMNTEAFFGQGTRLTVV.

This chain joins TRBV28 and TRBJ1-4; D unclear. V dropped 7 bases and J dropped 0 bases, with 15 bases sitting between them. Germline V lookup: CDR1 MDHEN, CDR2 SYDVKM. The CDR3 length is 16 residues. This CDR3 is CASTVADGTTNEKLFF. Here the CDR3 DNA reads TGTGCCAGCACCGTGGCGGACGGAACAACTAATGAAAAACTGTTTTTT.

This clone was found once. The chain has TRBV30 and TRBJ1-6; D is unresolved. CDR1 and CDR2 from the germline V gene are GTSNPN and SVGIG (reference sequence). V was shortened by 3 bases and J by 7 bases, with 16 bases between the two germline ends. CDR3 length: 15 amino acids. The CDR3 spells CAWRRRRPPNSPLHF. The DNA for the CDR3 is TGTGCCTGGAGAAGGAGGCGGCCGCCCAATTCACCCCTCCACTTT. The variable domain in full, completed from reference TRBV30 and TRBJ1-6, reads SQTIHQWPATLVQPVGSPLSLECTVEGTSNPNLYWYRQAAGRGLQLLFYSVGIGQISSEVPQNLSASRPQDRQFILSSKKLLLSDSGFYLCAWRRRRPPNSPLHFGNGTRLTVT.

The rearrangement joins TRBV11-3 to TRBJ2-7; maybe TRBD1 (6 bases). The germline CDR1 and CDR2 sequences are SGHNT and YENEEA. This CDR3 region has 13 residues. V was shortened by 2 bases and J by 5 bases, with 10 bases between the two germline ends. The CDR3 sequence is CASSLSGVHEQYF. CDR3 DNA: TGTGCCAGCAGCTTATCAGGGGTCCACGAGCAGTACTTC.

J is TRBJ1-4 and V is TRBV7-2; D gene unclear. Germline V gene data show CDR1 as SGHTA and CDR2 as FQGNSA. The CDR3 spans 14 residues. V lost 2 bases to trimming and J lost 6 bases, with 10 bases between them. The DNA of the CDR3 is TGTGCCAGCAGCTTACGGGGAAGCGATGAAAAACTGTTTTTT. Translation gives CASSLRGSDEKLFF.

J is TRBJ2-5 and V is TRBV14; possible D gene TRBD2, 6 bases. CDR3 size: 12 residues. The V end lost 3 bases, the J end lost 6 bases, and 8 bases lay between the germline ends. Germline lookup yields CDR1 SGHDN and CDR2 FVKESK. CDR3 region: CASSQTRKTQYF. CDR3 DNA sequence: TGTGCCAGCAGCCAGACTAGAAAGACCCAGTACTTC.

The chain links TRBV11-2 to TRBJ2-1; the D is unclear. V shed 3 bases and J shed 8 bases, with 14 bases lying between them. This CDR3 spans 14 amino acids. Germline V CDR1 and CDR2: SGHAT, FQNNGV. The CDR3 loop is CASSFRTARDEQFF. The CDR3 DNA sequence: TGTGCCAGCAGCTTCCGGACCGCTCGGGATGAGCAGTTCTTC.

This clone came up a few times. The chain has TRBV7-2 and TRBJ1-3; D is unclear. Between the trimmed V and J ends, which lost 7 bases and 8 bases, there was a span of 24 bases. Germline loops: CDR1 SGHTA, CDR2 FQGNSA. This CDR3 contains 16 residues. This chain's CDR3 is CASTPAPGVAVDTIYF. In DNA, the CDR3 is TGTGCCAGCACCCCAGCCCCCGGGGTAGCTGTCGACACCATATATTTT.

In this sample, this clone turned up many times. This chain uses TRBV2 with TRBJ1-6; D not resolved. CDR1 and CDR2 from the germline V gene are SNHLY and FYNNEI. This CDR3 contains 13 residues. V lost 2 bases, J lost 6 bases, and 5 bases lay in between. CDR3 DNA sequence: TGTGCCAGCAGTGAACAGACTAATTCACCCCTCCACTTT. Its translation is CASSEQTNSPLHF.

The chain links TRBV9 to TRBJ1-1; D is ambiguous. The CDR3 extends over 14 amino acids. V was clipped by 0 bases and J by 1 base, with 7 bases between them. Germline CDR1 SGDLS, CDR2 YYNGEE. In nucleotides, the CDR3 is TGTGCCAGCAGCGTAGGCGTATCGAACACTGAAGCTTTCTTT. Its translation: CASSVGVSNTEAFF.

As DNA, the CDR3 is TGTGCCAGCAGCTCGAGTCTTACTAATGAAAAACTGTTTTTT. It encodes CASSSSLTNEKLFF. The chain employs TRBV7-2 and TRBJ1-4, with unresolved D. The V end lost 4 bases, the J end lost 2 bases, and 8 bases lay between the germline ends. Germline lookup yields CDR1 SGHTA and CDR2 FQGNSA. This CDR3 is built from 14 residues. The full variable domain, in which reference TRBV7-2 and TRBJ1-4 provide the parts outside the CDR3, is GAGVSQSPSNKVTEKGKDVELRCDPISGHTALYWYRQSLGQGLEFLIYFQGNSAPDKSGLPSDRFSAERTGGSVSTLTIQRTQQEDSAVYLCASSSSLTNEKLFFGSGTQLSVL.

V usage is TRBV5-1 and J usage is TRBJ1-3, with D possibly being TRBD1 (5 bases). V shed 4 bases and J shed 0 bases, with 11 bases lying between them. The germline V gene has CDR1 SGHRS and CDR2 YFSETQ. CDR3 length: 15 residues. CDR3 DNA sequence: TGCGCCAGCAGCAGTGGGACGGGCTCTGGAAACACCATATATTTT. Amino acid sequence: CASSSGTGSGNTIYF.

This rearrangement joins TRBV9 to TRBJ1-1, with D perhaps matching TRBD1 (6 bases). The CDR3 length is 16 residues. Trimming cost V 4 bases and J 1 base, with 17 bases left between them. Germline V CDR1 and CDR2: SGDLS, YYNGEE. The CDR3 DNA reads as TGTGCCAGCAGCCTAAATCCGGGACACCGGAACACTGAAGCTTTCTTT. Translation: CASSLNPGHRNTEAFF.

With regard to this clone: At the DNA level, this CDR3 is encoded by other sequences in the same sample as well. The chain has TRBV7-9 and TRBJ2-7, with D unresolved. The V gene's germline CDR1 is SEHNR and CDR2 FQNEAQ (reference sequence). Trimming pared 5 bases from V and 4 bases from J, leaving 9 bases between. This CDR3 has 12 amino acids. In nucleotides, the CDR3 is TGTGCCAGCAGCCTGACGGCTTACGAGCAGTACTTC. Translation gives CASSLTAYEQYF.

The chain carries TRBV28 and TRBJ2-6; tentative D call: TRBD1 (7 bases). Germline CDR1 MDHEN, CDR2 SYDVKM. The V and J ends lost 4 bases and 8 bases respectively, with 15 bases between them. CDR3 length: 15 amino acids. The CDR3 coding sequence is TGTGCCAGCAGTTCTCCAGGGGGAGGAACCAACGTCCTGACTTTC. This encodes CASSSPGGGTNVLTF.

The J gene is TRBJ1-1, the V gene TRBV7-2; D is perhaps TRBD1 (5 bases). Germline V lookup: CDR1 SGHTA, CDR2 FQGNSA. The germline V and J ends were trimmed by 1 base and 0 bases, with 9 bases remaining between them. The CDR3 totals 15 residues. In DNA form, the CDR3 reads TGTGCCAGCAGCTTAGAGGGCAGGGTGAACACTGAAGCTTTCTTT. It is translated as CASSLEGRVNTEAFF.

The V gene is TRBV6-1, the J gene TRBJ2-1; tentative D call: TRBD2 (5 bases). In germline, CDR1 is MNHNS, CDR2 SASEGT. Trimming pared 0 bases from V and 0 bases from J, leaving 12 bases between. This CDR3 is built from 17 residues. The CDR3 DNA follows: TGTGCCAGCAGTGAAGCGCTACGGGGTAGCTCCTACAATGAGCAGTTCTTC. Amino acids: CASSEALRGSSYNEQFF.